This T cell receptor (beta chain) came from a study of vaccination and CD4 T cells after COVID-19. Study background: Spike peptides, overlapping and drawn from SARS-CoV-2, HCoV-NL63, HCoV-OC43 and HCoV-229E, were used to stimulate cells. Points from the study as a whole: SARS-CoV-2-reactive clonotypes rose nonsignificantly, with the median going from 21 to 38.

Treatment of the sample: roughly nine-day PBMC culture with coronavirus spike peptide pools or control peptides (ViraFEST assay). With the Oncomine TCR Beta short-read assay, DNA from cultured CD4+ T cells was sequenced. TCRdb reprocessed the PCR reads via MiXCR and lists one record per CDR3 protein. The data contain about 14,000 distinct CDR3 sequences, around 50% of them singletons. In regard to this clonotype: Its antigen is unknown.

Trimming took 4 bases from V and 4 from J; bases not matched to a gene: 5. The CDR3 extends over 15 amino acids. Germline assignment: CDR1 SGHKS and CDR2 YYEKEE (reference sequence). What was sequenced was CD4+ T cells from blood, cultured in vitro. The TCR was taken from a human donor who had recovered from COVID-19. The chain joins TRBV5-5 to TRBJ2-2; 9 nucleotides agree with TRBD2. The CDR3 region is CASSPTSGLTGELFF. For the CDR3, the DNA is TGTGCCAGCAGCCCGACTAGCGGCCTCACCGGGGAGCTGTTTTTT.